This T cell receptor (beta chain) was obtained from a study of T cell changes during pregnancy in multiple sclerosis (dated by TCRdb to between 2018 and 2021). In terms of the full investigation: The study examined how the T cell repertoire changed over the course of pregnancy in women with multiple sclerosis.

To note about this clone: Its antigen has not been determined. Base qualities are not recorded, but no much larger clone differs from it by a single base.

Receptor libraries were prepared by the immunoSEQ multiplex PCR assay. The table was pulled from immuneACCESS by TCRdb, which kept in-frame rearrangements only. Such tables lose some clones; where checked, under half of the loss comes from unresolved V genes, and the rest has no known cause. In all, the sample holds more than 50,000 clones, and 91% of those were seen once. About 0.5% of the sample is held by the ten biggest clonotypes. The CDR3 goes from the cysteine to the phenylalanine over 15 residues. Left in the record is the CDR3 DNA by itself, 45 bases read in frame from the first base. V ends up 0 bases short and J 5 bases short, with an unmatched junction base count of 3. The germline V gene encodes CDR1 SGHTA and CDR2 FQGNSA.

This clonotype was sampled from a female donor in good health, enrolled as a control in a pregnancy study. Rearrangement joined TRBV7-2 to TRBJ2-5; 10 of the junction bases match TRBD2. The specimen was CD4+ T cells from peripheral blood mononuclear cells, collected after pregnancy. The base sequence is TGTGCCAGCAGCTTAGCCACGGGACTAGCGGAGACCCAGTACTTC. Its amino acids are CASSLATGLAETQYF.